This T cell receptor beta chain was identified during a study of molecular identifiers for immune sequencing clone quantification. Study-level background: Four portions were sequenced after RNA from approximately 20,000 or 98,000 naive CD8 cells was split five ways in replicates.

Findings of the study overall: Clones that had above 20 RNA copies took up over 99% of effector molecules but under 1% in naive cells.

Germline V gene sequence: CDR1 LNHDA, CDR2 SQIVND (reference sequence). The V end was cut by 4 bases, the J end by 4 bases, with 15 bases between. The CDR3 is 15 residues long. This clonotype has ten or more counts. Its matching antigen is unknown. With 10%, 30% or 50% of RNA, about 20,000 to 1,100,000 naive CD8 T cells were sequenced. The sorting of naive CD8 T cells used the CD8+CD4-CCR7+CD45RA+ phenotype. In TCRdb, the PCR reads were re-called with MiXCR into one record per CDR3 protein. The table has tens of thousands of distinct CDR3 sequences, 17% seen once. This chain connects TRBV19 to TRBJ2-3; no firm D call. This receptor was taken from a human donor in good health. Some libraries in this study had Jurkat cell RNA spiked in. The specimen was naive CD8+ T cells from blood, with Jurkat cell RNA spiked in. As to subset: FACS-sorted CD8+CD4-CCR7+CD45RA+ naive T cells. In nucleotides, the CDR3 is TGTGCCAGTAGTACCCGGAGCCTCGGCGCAGATACGCAGTATTTT. It is translated as CASSTRSLGADTQYF.